The entry that follows covers one T cell receptor (beta chain) sequence. Antigen specificity is unknown. Scientists made TCR beta libraries using UMI-labeled 5' RACE. TCRdb re-called the 5' RACE reads; one entry per CDR3 protein, DNA not given. This sample's clone table lists 10,000 to 11,000 distinct CDR3 sequences. PBMC were drawn from healthy donors' buffy coats. This CDR3 spans 16 amino acids. Germline CDR1 SGHNT, CDR2 YENEEA. The sample is drawn from a study of human CD8 memory T cell subsets. Study-level findings and limits: Overlapping only minimally, the repertoires of stem-like memory and precursor exhausted T cells were largely separate from each other.

The sequence was collected from a human donor in good health. Source material: CD8+ T cells from PBMCs. The J gene is TRBJ2-2, the V gene TRBV11-3; checking the TCRdb D call of TRBD1 is not possible without DNA. The CDR3: CASRQPGQGLSGELFF.